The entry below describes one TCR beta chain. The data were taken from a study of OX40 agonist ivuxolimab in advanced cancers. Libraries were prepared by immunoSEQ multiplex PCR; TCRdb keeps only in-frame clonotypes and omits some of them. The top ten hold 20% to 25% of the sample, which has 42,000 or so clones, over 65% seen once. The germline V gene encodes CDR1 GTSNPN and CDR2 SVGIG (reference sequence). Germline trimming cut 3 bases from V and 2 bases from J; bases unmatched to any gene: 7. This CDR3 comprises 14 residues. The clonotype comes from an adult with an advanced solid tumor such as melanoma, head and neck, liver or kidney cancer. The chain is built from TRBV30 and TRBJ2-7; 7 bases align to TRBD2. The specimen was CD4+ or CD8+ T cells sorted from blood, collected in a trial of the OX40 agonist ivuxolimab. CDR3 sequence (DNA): TGTGCCTGGAGCGACACTAGCGCAACCTACGAGCAGTACTTC. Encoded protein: CAWSDTSATYEQYF.